This TCR beta chain is drawn from a study of blood T cell repertoires in COVID-19. Overall study: Samples came from the United States, Italy and Spain, spanning acute and convalescent COVID-19. T cells, B-cell-depleted T cells, or PBMCs provided the cDNA or gDNA that served as material.

Germline V gene sequence: CDR1 WSHSY, CDR2 SAAADI. The CDR3 is 15 amino acids. Losses at the gene ends were 2 bases for V and 5 bases for J; bases not matched to a gene: 3. Original handling: The authors estimated nucleated cell counts from reference gene primer amplification. The table came from immunoSEQ multiplex PCR; TCRdb's copy has only in-frame clones and leaves some out. Clone size and the V and J calls come from that table; the DNA yielded D and trimming. This sample has some 670,000 clones, with about 90% found just once. The source of this sequence is a woman under 30 with acute or convalescent COVID-19. Sequencing input: peripheral blood. This rearrangement joins TRBV10-2 to TRBJ2-5; TRBD2 aligns across 12 bases. CDR3 region: CASSELAGGPETQYF. The DNA for the CDR3 is TGCGCCAGCAGTGAGCTAGCGGGGGGGCCGGAGACCCAGTACTTC.